The clone carrying this TCR beta chain has ten or more counts. The investigators amplified TCR beta CDR3 regions from RNA transcripts. First-round RT-PCR with HTBI primers amplified the TCR CDR3 region. Via MiXCR, TCRdb re-called the multiplex PCR reads, giving one row per CDR3 protein. The sample carries roughly 380,000 distinct CDR3 sequences, 15% to 20% recorded once. Looked up from germline, CDR1 is SGHRS and CDR2 is YFSETQ. V lost 0 bases, J lost 7 bases, and 14 bases lay in between. The CDR3 runs 14 residues. A patient was excluded if there was uncontrolled infection, other autoimmune disease, pregnancy or lactation. PBMCs came from around 10 ml fresh peripheral blood. The data were obtained in a study of T cells in Graves' hyperthyroidism and ophthalmopathy.

V is TRBV5-1 and J is TRBJ2-7; TRBD1 or TRBD2 may be the D gene (6 bases each). This TCR derives from a woman aged 40 to 49 with Graves' ophthalmopathy. The sample taken for sequencing was blood. The CDR3 DNA sequence: TGCGCCAGCAGCTTGGAGCACGGGGGCTGGGAGCAGTACTTC. It yields the protein CASSLEHGGWEQYF.